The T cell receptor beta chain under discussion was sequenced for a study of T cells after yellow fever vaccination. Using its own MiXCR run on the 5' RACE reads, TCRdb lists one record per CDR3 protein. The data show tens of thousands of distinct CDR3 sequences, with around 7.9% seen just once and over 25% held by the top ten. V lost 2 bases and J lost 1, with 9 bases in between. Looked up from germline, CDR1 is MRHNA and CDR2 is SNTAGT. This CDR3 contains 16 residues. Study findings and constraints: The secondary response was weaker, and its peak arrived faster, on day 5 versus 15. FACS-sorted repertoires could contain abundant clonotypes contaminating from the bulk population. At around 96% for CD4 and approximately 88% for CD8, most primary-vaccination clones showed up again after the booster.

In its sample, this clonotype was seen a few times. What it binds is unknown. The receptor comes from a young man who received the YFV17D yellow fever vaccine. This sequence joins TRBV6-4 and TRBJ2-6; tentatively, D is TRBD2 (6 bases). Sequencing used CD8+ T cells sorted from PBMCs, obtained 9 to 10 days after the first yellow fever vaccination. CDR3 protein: CASSDVGGSGANVLTF. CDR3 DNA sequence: TGTGCCAGCAGTGACGTGGGGGGATCTGGGGCCAACGTCCTGACTTTC.